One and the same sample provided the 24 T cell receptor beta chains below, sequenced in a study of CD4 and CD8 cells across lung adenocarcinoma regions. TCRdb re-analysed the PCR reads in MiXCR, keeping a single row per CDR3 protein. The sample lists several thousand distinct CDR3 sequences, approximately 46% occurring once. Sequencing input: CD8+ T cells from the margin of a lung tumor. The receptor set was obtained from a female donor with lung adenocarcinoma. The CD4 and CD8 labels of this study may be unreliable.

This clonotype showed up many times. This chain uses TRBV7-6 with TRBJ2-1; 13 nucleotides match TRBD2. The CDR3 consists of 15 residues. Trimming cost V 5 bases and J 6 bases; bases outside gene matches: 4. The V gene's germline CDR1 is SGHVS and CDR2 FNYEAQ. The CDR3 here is CASSRTSGRLNEQFF. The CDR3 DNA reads TGTGCCAGCAGCAGGACTAGCGGGAGACTCAATGAGCAGTTCTTC.

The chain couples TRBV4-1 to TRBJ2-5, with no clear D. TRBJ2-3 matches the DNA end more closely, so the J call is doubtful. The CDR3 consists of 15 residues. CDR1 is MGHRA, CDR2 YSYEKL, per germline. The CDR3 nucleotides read TGCGCCAGCAGCCCGTCGCCCCCCCCACAAGATACGCAGTATTTT. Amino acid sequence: CASSPSPPPQDTQYF.

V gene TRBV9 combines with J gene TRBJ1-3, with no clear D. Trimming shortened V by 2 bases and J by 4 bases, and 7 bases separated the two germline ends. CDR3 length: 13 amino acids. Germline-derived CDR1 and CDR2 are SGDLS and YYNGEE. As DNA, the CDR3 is TGTGCCAGCAGCGTGGACTTCGGAAACACCATATATTTT. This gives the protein CASSVDFGNTIYF.

This chain's CDR3 is CASKKPLAGVTGELFF. In DNA, the CDR3 is TGTGCCAGCAAAAAACCCCTAGCGGGAGTCACCGGGGAGCTGTTTTTT. This chain connects TRBV6-1 to TRBJ2-2, with 10 nucleotides matching TRBD2. The CDR3 runs 16 residues. Trimming at V came to 7 bases and at J to 4 bases, leaving 9 bases not matched to a gene. Germline CDR1 MNHNS, CDR2 SASEGT.

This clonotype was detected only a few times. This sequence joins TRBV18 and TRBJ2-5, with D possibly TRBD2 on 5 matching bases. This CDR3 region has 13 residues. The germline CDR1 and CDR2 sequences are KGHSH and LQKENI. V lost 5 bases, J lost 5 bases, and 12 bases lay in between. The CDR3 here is CASSSKRGETQYF. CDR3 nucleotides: TGTGCCAGCTCATCAAAGAGAGGGGAGACCCAGTACTTC.

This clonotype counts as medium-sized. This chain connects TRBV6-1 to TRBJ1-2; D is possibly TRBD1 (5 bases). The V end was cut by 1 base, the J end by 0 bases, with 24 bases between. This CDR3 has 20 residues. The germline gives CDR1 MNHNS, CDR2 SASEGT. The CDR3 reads CASSEGSVGTFYPPNYGYTF. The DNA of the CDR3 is TGTGCCAGCAGTGAAGGTTCGGTAGGGACGTTCTACCCACCTAACTATGGCTACACCTTC.

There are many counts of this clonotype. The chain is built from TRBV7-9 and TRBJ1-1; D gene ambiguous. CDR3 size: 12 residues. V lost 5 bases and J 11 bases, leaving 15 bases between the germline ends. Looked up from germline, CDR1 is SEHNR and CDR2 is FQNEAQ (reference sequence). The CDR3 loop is CASSAKAVGAFF. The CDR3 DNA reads TGTGCCAGCAGCGCTAAAGCGGTAGGGGCTTTCTTT.

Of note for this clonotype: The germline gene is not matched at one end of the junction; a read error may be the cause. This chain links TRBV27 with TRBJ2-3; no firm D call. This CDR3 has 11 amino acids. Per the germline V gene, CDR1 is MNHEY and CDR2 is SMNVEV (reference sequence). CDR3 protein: CGSRDQDTQYF. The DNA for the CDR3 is TGTGGGAGCCGTGACCAAGATACCCAGTATTTC.

This CDR3 reads CASSYGTSGYEQYF. CDR3 nucleotides: TGTGCCAGCAGTTACGGGACTAGCGGCTACGAGCAGTACTTC. The chain joins TRBV6-5 to TRBJ2-1; TRBD2 matches at 11 bases. The J call is in doubt because the DNA end fits TRBJ2-7 better. Germline loops: CDR1 MNHEY, CDR2 SVGAGI. There are 14 residues in the CDR3.

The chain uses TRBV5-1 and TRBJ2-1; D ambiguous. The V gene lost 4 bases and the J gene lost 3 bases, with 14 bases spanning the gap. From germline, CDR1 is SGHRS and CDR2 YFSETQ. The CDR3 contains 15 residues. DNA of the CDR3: TGCGCCAGCAGCCAGTCTTCGCCCCGCTACAATGAGCAGTTCTTC. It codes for CASSQSSPRYNEQFF.

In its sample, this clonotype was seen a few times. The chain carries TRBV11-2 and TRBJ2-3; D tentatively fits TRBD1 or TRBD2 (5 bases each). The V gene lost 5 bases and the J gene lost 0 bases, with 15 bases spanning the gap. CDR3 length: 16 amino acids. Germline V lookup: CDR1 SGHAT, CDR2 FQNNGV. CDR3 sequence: CASSQMGWGSTDTQYF. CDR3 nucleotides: TGTGCCAGCAGCCAAATGGGGTGGGGGAGCACAGATACGCAGTATTTT.

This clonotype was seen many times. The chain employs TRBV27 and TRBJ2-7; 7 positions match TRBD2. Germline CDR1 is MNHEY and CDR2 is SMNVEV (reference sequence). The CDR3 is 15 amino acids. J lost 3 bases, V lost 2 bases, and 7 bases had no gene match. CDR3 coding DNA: TGTGCCAGCAGTTTAAGGCTGGGAGGGCTCTACGAGCAGTACTTC. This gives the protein CASSLRLGGLYEQYF.

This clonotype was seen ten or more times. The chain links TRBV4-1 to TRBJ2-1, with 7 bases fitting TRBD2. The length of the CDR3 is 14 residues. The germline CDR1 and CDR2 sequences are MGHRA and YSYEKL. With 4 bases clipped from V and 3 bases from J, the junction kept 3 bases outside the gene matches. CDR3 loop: CASSRASGYNEQFF. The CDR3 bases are TGCGCCAGCAGCCGTGCTAGCGGCTACAATGAGCAGTTCTTC.

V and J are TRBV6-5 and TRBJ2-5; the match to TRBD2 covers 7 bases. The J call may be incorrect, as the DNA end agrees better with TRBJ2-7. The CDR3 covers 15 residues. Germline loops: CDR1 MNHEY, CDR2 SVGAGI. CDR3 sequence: CASSYGRGRGYEQYF. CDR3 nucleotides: TGTGCCAGCAGTTACGGGAGGGGCCGAGGGTACGAGCAGTACTTC.

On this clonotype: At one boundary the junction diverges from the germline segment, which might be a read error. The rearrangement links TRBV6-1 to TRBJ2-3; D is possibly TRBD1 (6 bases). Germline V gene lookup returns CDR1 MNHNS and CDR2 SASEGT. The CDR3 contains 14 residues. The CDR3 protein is CASIWCSGANTQYF. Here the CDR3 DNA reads TGTGCCAGCATATGGTGTTCAGGGGCCAATACCCAGTATTTT.

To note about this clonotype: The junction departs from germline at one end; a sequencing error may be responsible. The CDR3 coding sequence is TGTGCCAGCAGTCGCCTCACAGAGACGCAGTATTTC. Translation: CASSRLTETQYF. The V and J genes are TRBV27 and TRBJ2-3; D is unclear. CDR1 is MNHEY and CDR2 is SMNVEV in the germline V gene (reference sequence). The CDR3 extends over 12 amino acids.

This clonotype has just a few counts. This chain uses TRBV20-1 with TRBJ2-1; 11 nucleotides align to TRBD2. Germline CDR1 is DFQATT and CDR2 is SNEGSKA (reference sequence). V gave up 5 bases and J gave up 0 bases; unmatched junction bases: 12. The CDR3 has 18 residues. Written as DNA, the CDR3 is TGCAGTGCTCTACCGGGACTAGCGGCACCCATCTCCTACAATGAGCAGTTCTTC. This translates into CSALPGLAAPISYNEQFF.

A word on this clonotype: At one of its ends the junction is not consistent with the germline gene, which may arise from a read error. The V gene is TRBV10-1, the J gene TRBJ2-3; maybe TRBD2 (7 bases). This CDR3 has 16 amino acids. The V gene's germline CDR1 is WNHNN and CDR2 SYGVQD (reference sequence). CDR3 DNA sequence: TGCGCCAGCGGGGGTCCGGGGGGCGGGGGCACAGATACGCAGTACTTT. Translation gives CASGGPGGGGTDTQYF.

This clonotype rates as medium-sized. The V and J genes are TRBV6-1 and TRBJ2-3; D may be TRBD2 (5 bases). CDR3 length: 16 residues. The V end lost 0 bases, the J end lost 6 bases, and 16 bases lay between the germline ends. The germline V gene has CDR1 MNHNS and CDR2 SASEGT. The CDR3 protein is CASSEAGLTFPDTQYF. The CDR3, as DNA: TGTGCCAGCAGTGAAGCAGGACTCACATTCCCGGATACGCAGTATTTT.

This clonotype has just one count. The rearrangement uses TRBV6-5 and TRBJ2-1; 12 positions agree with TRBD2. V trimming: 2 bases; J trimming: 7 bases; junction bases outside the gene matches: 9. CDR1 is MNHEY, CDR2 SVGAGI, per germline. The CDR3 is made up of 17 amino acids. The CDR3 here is CASSYPSTSGSRNEQFF. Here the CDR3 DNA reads TGTGCCAGCAGTTACCCGTCGACTAGCGGGAGTAGAAATGAGCAGTTCTTC.

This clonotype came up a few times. The CDR3 loop is CASSPVVSNSYNEQFF. Written as DNA, the CDR3 is TGTGCCAGCAGCCCGGTGGTGAGTAACTCCTACAATGAGCAGTTCTTC. This sequence joins TRBV3-1 and TRBJ2-1; D remains unclear. Trimming removed 4 bases from V and 0 bases from J, with 13 bases in between. CDR3 length: 16 amino acids. Germline CDR1 LGHDT, CDR2 YNNKEL (reference sequence).

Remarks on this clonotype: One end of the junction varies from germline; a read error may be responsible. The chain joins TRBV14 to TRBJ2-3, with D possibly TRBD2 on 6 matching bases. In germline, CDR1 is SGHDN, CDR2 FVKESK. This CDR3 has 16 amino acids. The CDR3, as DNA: TGTGCCAGCGGGGCCCTAGGAGGGAGTGACAAAGATACCCAGTATTTC. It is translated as CASGALGGSDKDTQYF. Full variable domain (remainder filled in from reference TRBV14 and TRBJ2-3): EAGVTQFPSHSVIEKGQTVTLRCDPISGHDNLYWYRRVMGKEIKFLLHFVKESKQDESGMPNNRFLAERTGGTYSTLKVQPAELEDSGVYFCASGALGGSDKDTQYFGPGTRLTVL.

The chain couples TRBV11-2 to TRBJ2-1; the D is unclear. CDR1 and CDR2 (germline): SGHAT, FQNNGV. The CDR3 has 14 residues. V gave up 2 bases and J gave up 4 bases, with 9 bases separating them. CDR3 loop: CASSLTAGYNEQFF. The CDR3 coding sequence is TGTGCCAGCAGCTTAACTGCTGGTTACAATGAGCAGTTCTTC.

The CDR3 DNA reads TGTGCCTCACGTAGAGACCATAGCAATCAGCCCCAGCATTTT. It codes for CASRRDHSNQPQHF. The J gene is TRBJ1-5, the V gene TRBV10-3, with unresolved D. Germline CDR1 is ENHRY and CDR2 is SYGVKD. The V end lost 11 bases, the J end lost 0 bases, and 14 bases lay between the germline ends. There are 14 residues in the CDR3.